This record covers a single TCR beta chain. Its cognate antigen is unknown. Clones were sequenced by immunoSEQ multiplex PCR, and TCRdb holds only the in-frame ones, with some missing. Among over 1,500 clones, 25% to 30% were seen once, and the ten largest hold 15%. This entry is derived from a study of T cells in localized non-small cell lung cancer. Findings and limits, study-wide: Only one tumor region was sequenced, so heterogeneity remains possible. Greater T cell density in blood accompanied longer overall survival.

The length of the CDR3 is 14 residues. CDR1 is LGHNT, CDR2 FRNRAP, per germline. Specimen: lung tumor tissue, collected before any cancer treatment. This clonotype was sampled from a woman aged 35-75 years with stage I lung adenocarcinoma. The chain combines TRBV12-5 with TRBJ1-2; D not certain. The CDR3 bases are TGTGCCAGCACCCTATCGCCTGACAACTATGGCTACACCTTC. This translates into CASTLSPDNYGYTF.